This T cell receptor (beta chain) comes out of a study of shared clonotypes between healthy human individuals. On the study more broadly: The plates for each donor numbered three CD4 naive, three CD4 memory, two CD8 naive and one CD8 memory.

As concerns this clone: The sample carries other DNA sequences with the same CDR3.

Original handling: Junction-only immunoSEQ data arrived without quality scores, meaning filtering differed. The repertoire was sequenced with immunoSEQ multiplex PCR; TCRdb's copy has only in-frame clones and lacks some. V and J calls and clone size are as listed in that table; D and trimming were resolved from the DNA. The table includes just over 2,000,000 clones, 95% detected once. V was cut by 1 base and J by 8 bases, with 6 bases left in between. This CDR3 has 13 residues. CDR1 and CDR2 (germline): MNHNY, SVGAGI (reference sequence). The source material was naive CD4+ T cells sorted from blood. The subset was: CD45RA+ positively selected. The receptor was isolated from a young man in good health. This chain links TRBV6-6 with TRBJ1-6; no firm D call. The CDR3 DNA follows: TGTGCCAGCAGTTACTTTCCGGATTCACCCCTCCACTTT. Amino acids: CASSYFPDSPLHF.